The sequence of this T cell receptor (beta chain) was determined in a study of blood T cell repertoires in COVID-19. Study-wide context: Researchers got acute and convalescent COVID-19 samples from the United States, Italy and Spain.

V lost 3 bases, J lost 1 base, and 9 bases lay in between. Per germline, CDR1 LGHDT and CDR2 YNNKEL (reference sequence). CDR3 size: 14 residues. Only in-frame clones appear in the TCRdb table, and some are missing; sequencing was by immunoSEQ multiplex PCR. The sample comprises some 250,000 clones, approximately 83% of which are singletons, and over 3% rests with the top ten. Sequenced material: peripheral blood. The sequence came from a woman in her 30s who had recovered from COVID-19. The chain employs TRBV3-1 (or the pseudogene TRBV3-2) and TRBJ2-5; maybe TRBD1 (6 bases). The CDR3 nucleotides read TGTGCCAGCAGCCAGAGGACAGCCCAAGAGACCCAGTACTTC. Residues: CASSQRTAQETQYF.